A single TCR beta chain is shown here with its context. Generated by immunoSEQ multiplex PCR, the TCRdb table keeps only in-frame clones and is missing some. This sample has roughly 260,000 clones, with 83% found just once. Across about two dozen US areas, participants ranged in age from 18 to 89 years. Participant-given clinical history determined each cohort assignment. Participants classified as exposed had met a COVID-19 case within 2 weeks before study entry. The data derive from a study of blood T cell repertoires in COVID-19. About the research overall: Material from acute and convalescent COVID-19 was sourced from the United States, Italy and Spain.

The CDR3 loop spans 15 amino acids. V lost 0 bases and J 2 bases, leaving 11 bases between the germline ends. CDR1 is SGHRS and CDR2 is YFSETQ in the germline V gene. This chain connects TRBV5-1 to TRBJ1-2; perhaps TRBD1 as D (6 bases). The source material was PBMCs or T cells enriched from blood (not recorded which). This sequence was found in a woman between 35 and 50 years old who had been exposed to COVID-19. This CDR3 reads CASSLGPGTNYGYTF. In nucleotides, the CDR3 is TGCGCCAGCAGCTTGGGCCCCGGGACAAACTATGGCTACACCTTC.